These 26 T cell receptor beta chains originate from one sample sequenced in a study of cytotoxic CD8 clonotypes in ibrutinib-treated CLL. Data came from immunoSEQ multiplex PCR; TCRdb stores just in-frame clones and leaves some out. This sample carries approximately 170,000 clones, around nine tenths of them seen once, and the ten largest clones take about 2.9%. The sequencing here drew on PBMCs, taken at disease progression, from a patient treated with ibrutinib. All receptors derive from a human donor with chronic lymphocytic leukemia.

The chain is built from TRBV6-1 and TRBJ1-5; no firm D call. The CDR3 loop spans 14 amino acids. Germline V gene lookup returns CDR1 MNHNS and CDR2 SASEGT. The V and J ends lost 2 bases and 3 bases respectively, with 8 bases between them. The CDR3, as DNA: TGTGCCAGCAGTGAAAATGAGGCCAATCAGCCCCAGCATTTT. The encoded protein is CASSENEANQPQHF.

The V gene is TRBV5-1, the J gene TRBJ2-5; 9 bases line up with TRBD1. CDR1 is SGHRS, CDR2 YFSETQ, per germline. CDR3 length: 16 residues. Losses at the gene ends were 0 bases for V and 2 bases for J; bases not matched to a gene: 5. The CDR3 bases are TGCGCCAGCAGCTTGGTGGGACAGGGTTTTCAAGAGACCCAGTACTTC. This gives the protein CASSLVGQGFQETQYF. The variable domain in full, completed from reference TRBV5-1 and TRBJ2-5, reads KAGVTQTPRYLIKTRGQQVTLSCSPISGHRSVSWYQQTPGQGLQFLFEYFSETQRNKGNFPGRFSGRQFSNSRSEMNVSTLELGDSALYLCASSLVGQGFQETQYFGPGTRLLVL.

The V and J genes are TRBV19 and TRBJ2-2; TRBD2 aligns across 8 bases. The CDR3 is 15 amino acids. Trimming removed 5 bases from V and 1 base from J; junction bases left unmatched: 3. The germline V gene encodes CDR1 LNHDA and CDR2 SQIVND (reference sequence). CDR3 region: CASSSGLENTGELFF. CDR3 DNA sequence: TGTGCCAGTAGTTCGGGACTAGAGAACACCGGGGAGCTGTTTTTT. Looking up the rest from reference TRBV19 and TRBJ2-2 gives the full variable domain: DGGITQSPKYLFRKEGQNVTLSCEQNLNHDAMYWYRQDPGQGLRLIYYSQIVNDFQKGDIAEGYSVSREKKESFPLTVTSAQKNPTAFYLCASSSGLENTGELFFGEGSRLTVL.

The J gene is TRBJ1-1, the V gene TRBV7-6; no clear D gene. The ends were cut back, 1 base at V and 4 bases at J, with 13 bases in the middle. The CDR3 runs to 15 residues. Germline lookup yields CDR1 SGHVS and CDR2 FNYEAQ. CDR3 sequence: CASSLVLSWATEAFF. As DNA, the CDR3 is TGTGCCAGCAGCTTAGTGCTGTCCTGGGCCACTGAAGCTTTCTTT.

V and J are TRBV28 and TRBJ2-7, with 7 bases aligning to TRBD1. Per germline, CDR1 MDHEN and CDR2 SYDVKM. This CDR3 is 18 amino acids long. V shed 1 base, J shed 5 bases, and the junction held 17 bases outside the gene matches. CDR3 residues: CASSLSPVLAGGIHEQYF. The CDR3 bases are TGTGCCAGCAGTTTATCCCCCGTTTTGGCAGGGGGAATCCACGAGCAGTACTTC.

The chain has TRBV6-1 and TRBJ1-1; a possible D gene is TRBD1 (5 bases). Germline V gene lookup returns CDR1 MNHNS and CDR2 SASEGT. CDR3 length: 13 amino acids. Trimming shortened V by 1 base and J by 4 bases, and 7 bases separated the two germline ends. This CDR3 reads CASSEGDGTEAFF. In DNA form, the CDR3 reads TGTGCCAGCAGTGAAGGGGACGGCACTGAAGCTTTCTTT.

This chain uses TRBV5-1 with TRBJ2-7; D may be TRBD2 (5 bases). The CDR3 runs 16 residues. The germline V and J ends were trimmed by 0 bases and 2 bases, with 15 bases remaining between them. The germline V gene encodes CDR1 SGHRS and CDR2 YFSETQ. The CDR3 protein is CASSLVYAARAYEQYF. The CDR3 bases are TGCGCCAGCAGCTTGGTGTATGCCGCGAGGGCCTACGAGCAGTACTTC.

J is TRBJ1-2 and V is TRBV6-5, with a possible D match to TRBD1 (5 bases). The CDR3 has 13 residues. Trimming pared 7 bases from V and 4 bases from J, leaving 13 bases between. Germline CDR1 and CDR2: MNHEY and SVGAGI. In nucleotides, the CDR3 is TGTGCCAGCACCGAGAGGGGTTCCTATGGCTACACCTTC. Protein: CASTERGSYGYTF.

CDR3 nucleotides: TGTGCCAGCAGCCGAAATACGCAGGGGCTCGGGGGCTACACCTTC. Encoded protein: CASSRNTQGLGGYTF. The chain combines TRBV7-9 with TRBJ1-2, with D tentatively TRBD1 (6 bases). CDR1 and CDR2 (germline): SEHNR, FQNEAQ (reference sequence). The CDR3 loop spans 15 amino acids. V was trimmed by 5 bases and J by 8 bases, leaving 21 bases between them.

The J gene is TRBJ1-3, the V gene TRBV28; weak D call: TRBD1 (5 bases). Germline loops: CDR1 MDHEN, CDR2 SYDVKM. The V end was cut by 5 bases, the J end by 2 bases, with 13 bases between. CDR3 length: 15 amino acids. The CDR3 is CASSPGPRAGNTIYF. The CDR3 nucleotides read TGTGCCAGCAGTCCGGGACCCCGGGCTGGAAACACCATATATTTT.

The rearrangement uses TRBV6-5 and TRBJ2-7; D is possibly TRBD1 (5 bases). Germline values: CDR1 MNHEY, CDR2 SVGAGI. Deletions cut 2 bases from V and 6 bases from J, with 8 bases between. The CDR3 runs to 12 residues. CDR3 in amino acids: CASSYRGTEQYF. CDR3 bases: TGTGCCAGCAGTTACAGGGGAACCGAGCAGTACTTC.

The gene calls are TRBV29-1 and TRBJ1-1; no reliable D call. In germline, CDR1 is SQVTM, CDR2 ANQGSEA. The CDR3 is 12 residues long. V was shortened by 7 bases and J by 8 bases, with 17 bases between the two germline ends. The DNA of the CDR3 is TGCAGCGGCGTGATGACATCTCGGGAAGCTTTCTTT. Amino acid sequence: CSGVMTSREAFF. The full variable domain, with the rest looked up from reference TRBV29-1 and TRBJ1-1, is SAVISQKPSRDICQRGTSLTIQCQVDSQVTMMFWYRQQPGQSLTLIATANQGSEATYESGFVIDKFPISRPNLTFSTLTVSNMSPEDSSIYLCSGVMTSREAFFGQGTRLTVV.

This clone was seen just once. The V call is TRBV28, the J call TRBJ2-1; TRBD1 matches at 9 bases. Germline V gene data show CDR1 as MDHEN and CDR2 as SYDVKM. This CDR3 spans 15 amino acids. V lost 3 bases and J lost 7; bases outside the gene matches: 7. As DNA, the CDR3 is TGTGCCAGCAGTTTGCCCGGGACAGGGTGGAATGAGCAGTTCTTC. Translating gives CASSLPGTGWNEQFF.

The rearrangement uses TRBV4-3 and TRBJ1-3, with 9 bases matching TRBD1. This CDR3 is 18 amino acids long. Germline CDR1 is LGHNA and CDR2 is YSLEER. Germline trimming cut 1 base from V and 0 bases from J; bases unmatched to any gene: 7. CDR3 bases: TGCGCCAGCAGCCAAGGGCCCGGACAGGGGCACTCTGGAAACACCATATATTTT. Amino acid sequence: CASSQGPGQGHSGNTIYF.

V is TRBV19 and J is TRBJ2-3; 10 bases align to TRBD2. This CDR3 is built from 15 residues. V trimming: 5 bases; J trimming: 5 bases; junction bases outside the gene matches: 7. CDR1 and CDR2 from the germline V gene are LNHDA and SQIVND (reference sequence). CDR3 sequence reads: CASSWSGRDLDTQYF. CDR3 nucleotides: TGTGCCAGTAGTTGGAGCGGGAGGGACCTAGATACGCAGTATTTT.

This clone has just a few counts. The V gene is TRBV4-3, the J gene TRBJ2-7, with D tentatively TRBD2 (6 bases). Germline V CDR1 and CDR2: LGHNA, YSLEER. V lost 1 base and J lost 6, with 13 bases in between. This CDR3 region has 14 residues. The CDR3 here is CASSQGTSLSEQYF. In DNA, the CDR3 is TGCGCCAGCAGCCAAGGTACTAGCTTAAGCGAGCAGTACTTC.

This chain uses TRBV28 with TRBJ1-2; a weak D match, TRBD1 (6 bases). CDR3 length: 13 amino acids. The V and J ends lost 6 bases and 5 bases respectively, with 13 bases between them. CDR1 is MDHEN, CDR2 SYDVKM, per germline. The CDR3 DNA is TGTGCCAGCAGGTGGGGGGCTTTGTATGGCTACACCTTC. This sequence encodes CASRWGALYGYTF.

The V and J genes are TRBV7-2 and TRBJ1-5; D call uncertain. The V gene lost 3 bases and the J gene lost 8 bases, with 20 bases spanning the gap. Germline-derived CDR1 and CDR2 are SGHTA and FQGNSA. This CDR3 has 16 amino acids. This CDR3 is CASSLVTAGLREPQHF. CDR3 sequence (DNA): TGTGCCAGCAGCTTGGTAACAGCCGGATTAAGGGAGCCCCAGCATTTT.

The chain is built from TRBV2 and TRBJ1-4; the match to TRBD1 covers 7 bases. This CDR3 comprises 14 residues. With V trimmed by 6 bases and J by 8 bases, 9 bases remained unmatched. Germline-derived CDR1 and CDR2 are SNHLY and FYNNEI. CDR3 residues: CASRIQGMNEKLFF. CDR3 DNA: TGTGCCAGCAGGATACAGGGGATGAACGAAAAACTGTTTTTT. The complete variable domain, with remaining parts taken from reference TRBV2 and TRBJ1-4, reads EPEVTQTPSHQVTQMGQEVILRCVPISNHLYFYWYRQILGQKVEFLVSFYNNEISEKSEIFDDQFSVERPDGSNFTLKIRSTKLEDSAMYFCASRIQGMNEKLFFGSGTQLSVL.

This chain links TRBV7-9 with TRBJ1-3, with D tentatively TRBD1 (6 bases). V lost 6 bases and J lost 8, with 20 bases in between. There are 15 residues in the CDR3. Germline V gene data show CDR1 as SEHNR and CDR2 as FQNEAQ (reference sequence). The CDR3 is CASSEGVIARDTIYF. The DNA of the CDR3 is TGTGCCAGCAGTGAGGGGGTCATCGCGAGGGACACCATATATTTT.

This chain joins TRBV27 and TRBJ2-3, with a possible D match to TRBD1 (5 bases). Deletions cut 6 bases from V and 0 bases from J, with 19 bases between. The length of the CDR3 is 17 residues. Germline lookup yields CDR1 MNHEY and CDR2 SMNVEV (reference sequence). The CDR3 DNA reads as TGTGCCAGCAGCTTACGATCCCAGGGCCCTAGCACAGATACGCAGTATTTT. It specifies CASSLRSQGPSTDTQYF.

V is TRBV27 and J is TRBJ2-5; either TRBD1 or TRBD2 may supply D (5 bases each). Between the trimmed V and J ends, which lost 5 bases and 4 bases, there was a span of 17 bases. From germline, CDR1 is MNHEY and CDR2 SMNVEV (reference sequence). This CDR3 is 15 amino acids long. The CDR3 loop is CASSPQGVRVETQYF. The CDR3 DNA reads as TGTGCCAGCAGTCCCCAGGGAGTTAGGGTAGAGACCCAGTACTTC.

The CDR3 loop is CASSAGQGLWDYGYTF. Written as DNA, the CDR3 is TGTGCCAGCAGCGCGGGACAGGGACTATGGGACTATGGCTACACCTTC. The chain is built from TRBV9 and TRBJ1-2; 9 bases match TRBD1. CDR3 length: 16 residues. V gave up 3 bases and J gave up 3 bases; unmatched junction bases: 9. Germline-derived CDR1 and CDR2 are SGDLS and YYNGEE.

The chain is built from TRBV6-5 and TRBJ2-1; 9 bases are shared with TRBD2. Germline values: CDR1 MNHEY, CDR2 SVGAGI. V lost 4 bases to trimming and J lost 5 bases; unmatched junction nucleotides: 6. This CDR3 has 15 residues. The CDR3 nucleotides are TGTGCCAGCAGTTCCCTAGCGGGACAGAACAATGAGCAGTTCTTC. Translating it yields CASSSLAGQNNEQFF.

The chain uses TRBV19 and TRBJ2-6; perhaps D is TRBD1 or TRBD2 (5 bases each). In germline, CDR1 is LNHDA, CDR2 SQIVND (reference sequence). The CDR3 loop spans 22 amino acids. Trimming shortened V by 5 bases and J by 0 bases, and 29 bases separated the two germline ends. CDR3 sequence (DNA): TGTGCCAGTAGTCCTCTCAGAGGGGCTTCCTACTACCTAAGCTCTGGGGCCAACGTCCTGACTTTC. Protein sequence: CASSPLRGASYYLSSGANVLTF.

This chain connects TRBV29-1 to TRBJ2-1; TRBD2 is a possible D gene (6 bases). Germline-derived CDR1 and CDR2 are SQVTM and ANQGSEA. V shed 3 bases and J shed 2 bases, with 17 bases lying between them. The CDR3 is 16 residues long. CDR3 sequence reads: CSVDGVADRPYNEQFF. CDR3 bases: TGCAGCGTTGACGGGGTAGCGGACCGCCCCTACAATGAGCAGTTCTTC.